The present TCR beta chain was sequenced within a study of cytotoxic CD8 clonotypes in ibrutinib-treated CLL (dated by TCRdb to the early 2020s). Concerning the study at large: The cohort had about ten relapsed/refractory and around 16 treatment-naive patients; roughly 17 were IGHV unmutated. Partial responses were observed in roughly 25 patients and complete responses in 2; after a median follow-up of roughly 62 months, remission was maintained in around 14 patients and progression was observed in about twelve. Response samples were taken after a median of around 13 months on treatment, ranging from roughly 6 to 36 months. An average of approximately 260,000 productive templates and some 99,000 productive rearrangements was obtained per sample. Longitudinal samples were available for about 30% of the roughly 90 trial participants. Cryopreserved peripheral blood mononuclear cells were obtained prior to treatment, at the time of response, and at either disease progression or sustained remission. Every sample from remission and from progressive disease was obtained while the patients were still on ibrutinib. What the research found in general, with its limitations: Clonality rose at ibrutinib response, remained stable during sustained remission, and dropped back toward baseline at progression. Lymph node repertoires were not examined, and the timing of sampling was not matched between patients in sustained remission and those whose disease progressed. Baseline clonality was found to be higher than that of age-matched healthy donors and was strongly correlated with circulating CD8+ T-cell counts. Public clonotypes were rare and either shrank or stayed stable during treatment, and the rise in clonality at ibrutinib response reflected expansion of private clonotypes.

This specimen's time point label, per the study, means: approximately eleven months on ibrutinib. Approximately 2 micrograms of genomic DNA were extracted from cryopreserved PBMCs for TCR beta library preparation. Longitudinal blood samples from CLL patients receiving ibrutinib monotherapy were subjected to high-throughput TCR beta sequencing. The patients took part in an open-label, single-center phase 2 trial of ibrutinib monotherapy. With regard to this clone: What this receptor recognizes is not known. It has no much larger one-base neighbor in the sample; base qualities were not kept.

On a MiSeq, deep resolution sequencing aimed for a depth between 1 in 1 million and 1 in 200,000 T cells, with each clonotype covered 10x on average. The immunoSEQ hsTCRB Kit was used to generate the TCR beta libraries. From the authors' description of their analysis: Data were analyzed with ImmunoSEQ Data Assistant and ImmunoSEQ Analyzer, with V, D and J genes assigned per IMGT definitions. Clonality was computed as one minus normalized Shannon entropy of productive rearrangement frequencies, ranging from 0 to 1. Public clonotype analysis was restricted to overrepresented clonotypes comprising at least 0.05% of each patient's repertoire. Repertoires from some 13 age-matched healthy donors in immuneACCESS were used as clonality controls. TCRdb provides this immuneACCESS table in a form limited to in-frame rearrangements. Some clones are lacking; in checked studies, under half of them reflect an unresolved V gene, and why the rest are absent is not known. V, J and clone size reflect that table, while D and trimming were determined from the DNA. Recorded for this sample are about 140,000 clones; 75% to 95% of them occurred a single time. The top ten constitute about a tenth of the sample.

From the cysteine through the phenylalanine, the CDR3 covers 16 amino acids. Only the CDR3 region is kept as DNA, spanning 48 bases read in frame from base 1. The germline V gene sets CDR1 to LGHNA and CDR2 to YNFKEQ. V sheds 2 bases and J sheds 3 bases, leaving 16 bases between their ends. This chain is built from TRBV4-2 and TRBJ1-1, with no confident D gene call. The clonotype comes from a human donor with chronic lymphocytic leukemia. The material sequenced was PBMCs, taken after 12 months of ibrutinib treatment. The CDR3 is CASSQPSSNSYTEAFF. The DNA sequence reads TGTGCCAGCAGCCAACCGAGTTCCAACTCCTACACTGAAGCTTTCTTT.